This record covers a single T cell receptor beta chain. What antigen it recognizes has not been identified. The sample is drawn from a study of CXCR3-negative and CXCR3-positive naive CD8 T cells (dated by TCRdb to the late 2010s). About the investigation overall: Some 130 million TRB reads were obtained in total, roughly 1.5 +/- 0.3 million reads per library. Diversity and physicochemical repertoire analyses were performed on about ten donors pooled from two independent experiments. TRBV-TRBJ cluster analysis included naive subsets from a handful of donors and memory cells from 3 donors. Study-wide findings and limitations: Comparably high repertoire diversity was found in both naive subsets, whereas much lower repertoire diversity was found in memory CD8+ T cells. Because surface CD5, which is linked to self-reactivity in mice, was comparable between the naive subsets, TCR interaction strength was also inferred from TRB CDR3 physicochemical properties. Naive CXCR3-negative and CXCR3-positive cells from the same donor showed similar TRBV-TRBJ usage, whereas memory cells showed distinct patterns. Compared with CXCR3-negative naive cells, CXCR3-positive naive cells had TRB CDR3s with higher hydrophobicity (lower Kidera factor 4), lower energy, and higher strength and volume indices. Freshly isolated PBMCs were used for most assays because CXCR3 expression went down partially after cryopreservation.

Each CD8+ T cell subset was flow-sorted in triplicate, with over 250,000 cells per subset placed directly into RLT lysis buffer. To keep memory contaminants out, a stringent definition of naive CD8+ T cells was applied: CD45RO-CCR7+CD27+CD95-. Standard density gradient centrifugation was used to isolate peripheral blood mononuclear cells from buffy coats. A FACSAria III was used to flow-sort naive CXCR3-negative and CXCR3-positive CD8+ T cells. Total RNA was extracted from sorted cells with an RNeasy Mini Kit. From cysteine to phenylalanine, the CDR3 is 14 amino acids long. No DNA sequence is on record. Sequences SGHVS (CDR1) and FNYEAQ (CDR2) are obtained from the germline V gene. Sequenced on a NextSeq 550. The Human TCR Profiling Kit (MiLaboratory) was used to make UMI-labeled 5' RACE TRB cDNA libraries. cDNA synthesis used the entire amount of extracted RNA, and PCR amplification then used the entire amount of cDNA produced. Libraries were prepared in parallel with an identical number of PCR cycles. On the authors' methods: With a minimum of two reads required per UMI, MIGEC and MiXCR pulled out about 49,000 +/- 11,000 unique UMI-labeled TRB cDNA molecules from each library. On average, each library contained approximately 40,000 +/- 10,000 functional in-frame TRB CDR3 nucleotide clonotypes without stop codons. Diversity metrics, including normalized Shannon-Wiener and Chao1, were computed in VDJtools after downsampling to 5000 UMI-labeled TRB molecules per sample. Clonotype-size-weighted physicochemical properties of the central five CDR3 residues (interaction energy, strength, volume and Kidera factor 4) were computed in VDJtools. The reads went through TCRdb reprocessing, and each CDR3 protein sequence gets one entry with no DNA. The V and J calls shown here were made by TCRdb, not taken from the authors' results. For this sample, the table gives 100,000 to 150,000 distinct CDR3 sequences. The ten largest clonotypes hold roughly 0.29% of the sample.

The sequence derives from a human donor in good health. Some clones in this sample may be carry-over from other donors' samples. This chain is built from TRBV7-6 and TRBJ2-7; checking the TCRdb D call of TRBD2 is not possible without DNA. The source material was naive CXCR3- CD8+ T cells from blood. The cell subset or site label corresponds to: CD45RO-CCR7+CD27+CD95- naive CD8+ T cells lacking CXCR3 (TNR3-). The CDR3 protein is CASSSTIREEEQYF.